One sample yielded the 14 T cell receptor beta chains listed below, sequenced in a study of blood T cell repertoires in COVID-19. Here immunoSEQ multiplex PCR was the method, and the copy in TCRdb shows in-frame clones only, minus some. The sample lists under 150,000 clones; approximately 80% were seen once. The sample comprised peripheral blood. These receptors all stem from a man aged 55-75 years with active or convalescent COVID-19.

This clone appeared a few times. J is TRBJ2-5 and V is TRBV10-3; 9 nucleotides align to TRBD1. This CDR3 is 13 amino acids long. Looked up from germline, CDR1 is ENHRY and CDR2 is SYGVKD. V was clipped by 10 bases and J by 5 bases; unmatched bases: 8. For the CDR3, the DNA is TGTGCCACCAACAGGGGGCCAGGGGAGACCCAGTACTTC. It yields the protein CATNRGPGETQYF.

In this sample, this clone turned up once. This chain joins TRBV7-2 and TRBJ2-7, with 7 bases that match TRBD2. Germline V CDR1 and CDR2: SGHTA, FQGNSA. V dropped 5 bases and J dropped 6; count of bases not matched to a gene: 16. This CDR3 region has 16 residues. The CDR3 region is CASSDSSGNPLTEQYF. CDR3 DNA: TGTGCCAGCAGCGACTCGAGCGGGAACCCGTTGACCGAGCAGTACTTC. The full variable domain, its missing parts supplied by reference TRBV7-2 and TRBJ2-7, is GAGVSQSPSNKVTEKGKDVELRCDPISGHTALYWYRQSLGQGLEFLIYFQGNSAPDKSGLPSDRFSAERTGGSVSTLTIQRTQQEDSAVYLCASSDSSGNPLTEQYFGPGTRLTVT.

This chain uses TRBV2 with TRBJ2-4; TRBD2 is a possible D gene (5 bases). Per germline, CDR1 SNHLY and CDR2 FYNNEI. V lost 6 bases and J 9 bases, leaving 18 bases between the germline ends. CDR3 size: 14 residues. The CDR3 loop is CASRPGGGDVIQYF. CDR3 DNA sequence: TGTGCCAGCAGGCCGGGCGGAGGTGATGTCATTCAGTACTTC.

This clone came up once. The chain is built from TRBV16 and TRBJ2-3; D uncertain. The germline V gene has CDR1 KGHSY and CDR2 FQNENV. The CDR3 has 13 amino acids. The V end lost 2 bases, the J end lost 0 bases, and 3 bases lay between the germline ends. As DNA, the CDR3 is TGTGCCAGCAGCCAACAGAGCACAGATACGCAGTATTTT. Translated: CASSQQSTDTQYF.

CDR3 nucleotide sequence: TGTGCCAGCAGCTCCGGACTAGCGGGAGGGAGTGGGGAGACCCAGTACTTC. Protein product: CASSSGLAGGSGETQYF. The V call is TRBV7-2, the J call TRBJ2-5, with 15 bases matching TRBD2. This CDR3 comprises 17 residues. Trimming cost V 4 bases and J 5 bases; bases outside gene matches: 8. CDR1 is SGHTA and CDR2 is FQGNSA in the germline V gene.

The chain couples TRBV6-5 to TRBJ1-6; 8 nucleotides agree with TRBD1. Trimming at V came to 5 bases and at J to 5 bases, leaving 5 bases not matched to a gene. Germline V gives CDR1 MNHEY, CDR2 SVGAGI. The CDR3 loop spans 15 amino acids. In nucleotides, the CDR3 is TGTGCCAGCAGTCGCTGGACAGGGAATAATTCACCCCTCCACTTT. Protein sequence: CASSRWTGNNSPLHF.

The V and J genes are TRBV11-2 and TRBJ1-3; D gene unclear. Trimming shortened V by 1 base and J by 4 bases, and 5 bases separated the two germline ends. CDR1 is SGHAT and CDR2 is FQNNGV in the germline V gene. The CDR3 consists of 13 residues. In DNA form, the CDR3 reads TGTGCCAGCAGCTTAGTTCCGGGAAACACCATATATTTT. As protein: CASSLVPGNTIYF.

In the case of this clone: Other DNA sequences in the same sample also yield this CDR3. This chain joins TRBV5-1 and TRBJ1-3, with a weak D call TRBD1 (5 bases). V lost 4 bases and J 1 base, leaving 9 bases between the germline ends. The CDR3 contains 14 residues. The germline V gene encodes CDR1 SGHRS and CDR2 YFSETQ. The CDR3 sequence: CASSADSSGNTIYF. The CDR3 DNA follows: TGCGCCAGCAGCGCCGACAGTTCTGGAAACACCATATATTTT.

The genes are TRBV7-9 and TRBJ2-3; TRBD2 matches 13 bases. Germline V gives CDR1 SEHNR, CDR2 FQNEAQ (reference sequence). V lost 3 bases, J lost 4 bases, and 4 bases stayed unmatched. This CDR3 comprises 16 residues. The CDR3 DNA reads as TGTGCCAGCAGCTTCGGACTAGCGGGAGAGGCAGATACGCAGTATTTT. As protein: CASSFGLAGEADTQYF. The full variable domain, with the rest looked up from reference TRBV7-9 and TRBJ2-3, is DTGVSQNPRHKITKRGQNVTFRCDPISEHNRLYWYRQTLGQGPEFLTYFQNEAQLEKSRLLSDRFSAERPKGSFSTLEIQRTEQGDSAMYLCASSFGLAGEADTQYFGPGTRLTVL.

Comments on this clone: Other DNA variants within this sample encode the same CDR3. The J gene is TRBJ2-5, the V gene TRBV18; D is unresolved. The ends were cut back, 4 bases at V and 4 bases at J, with 7 bases in the middle. Germline CDR1 reads KGHSH; CDR2 reads LQKENI. The CDR3 consists of 12 residues. CDR3 nucleotide sequence: TGTGCCAGCTCACTAATTCGAGAGACCCAGTACTTC. Its translation is CASSLIRETQYF.

The genes are TRBV11-2 and TRBJ1-1, with D unresolved. The CDR3 length is 14 residues. Trimming stripped 5 bases from V and 5 bases from J, with 15 bases between. CDR1 is SGHAT, CDR2 FQNNGV, per germline. Here the CDR3 DNA reads TGTGCCAGCAGCCCATCGATTCGGGGTACTGAAGCTTTCTTT. This translates into CASSPSIRGTEAFF.

This chain connects TRBV3-1 (or the pseudogene TRBV3-2) to TRBJ2-7; 10 bases are a match to TRBD2. Looked up from germline, CDR1 is LGHDT and CDR2 is YNNKEL (reference sequence). V trimming: 5 bases; J trimming: 5 bases; junction bases outside the gene matches: 12. The CDR3 has 16 residues. CDR3 coding DNA: TGTGCCAGCAGCTATAAAGCCCTAGCGGGAGCCCACGAGCAGTACTTC. Amino acid sequence: CASSYKALAGAHEQYF.

This clone turned up a few times. V and J are TRBV4-3 and TRBJ1-1, with D unresolved. From germline, CDR1 is LGHNA and CDR2 YSLEER. The CDR3 runs 13 residues. Trimming stripped 5 bases from V and 1 base from J, with 8 bases between. CDR3 DNA sequence: TGCGCCAGCAGCTCGCGGGAGAACACTGAAGCTTTCTTT. It translates to CASSSRENTEAFF.

This clone occurred a few times. This chain uses TRBV6-2 or TRBV6-3 with TRBJ2-2, with 7 bases aligning to TRBD2. Losses at the gene ends were 6 bases for V and 4 bases for J; bases not matched to a gene: 11. Germline CDR1 is MNHEY and CDR2 is SVGEGT. The CDR3 spans 16 residues. CDR3 amino acids: CASSPPVPGGTGELFF. CDR3 DNA: TGTGCCAGCAGCCCTCCAGTCCCGGGAGGCACCGGGGAGCTGTTTTTT.